These 17 T cell receptor beta chains were all obtained from the same sample, sequenced in a study of cytomegalovirus exposure and HLA in healthy donors. The primer mix had 60 Vbeta and 13 Jbeta primers. This table comes from immunoSEQ multiplex PCR, and its TCRdb copy is limited to in-frame clones, with some not included. The sample lists some 130,000 clones, 82% occurring once. The source material was PBMCs. The receptors were sampled from a male donor in good health and CMV-seropositive.

This clone was seen a handful of times. This CDR3 reads CASSMQGLDYGYTF. The CDR3 region has the DNA TGTGCCAGTAGTATGCAGGGGCTAGACTATGGCTACACCTTC. This chain links TRBV19 with TRBJ1-2; a possible D gene is TRBD1 (6 bases). Germline-derived CDR1 and CDR2 are LNHDA and SQIVND (reference sequence). The germline V and J ends were trimmed by 3 bases and 3 bases, with 11 bases remaining between them. CDR3 length: 14 amino acids.

The V call is TRBV5-1, the J call TRBJ1-4; possibly TRBD1 for D (5 bases). CDR3 length: 15 residues. V gave up 3 bases and J gave up 5 bases, with 14 bases separating them. Looked up from germline, CDR1 is SGHRS and CDR2 is YFSETQ. Here the CDR3 reads CASSSRRGSNEKLFF. CDR3 in DNA: TGCGCCAGCAGCTCAAGGAGGGGTTCAAATGAAAAACTGTTTTTT.

The CDR3 DNA is TGCGCCAGCAGCTTACAGGGAGTCACAGATACGCAGTATTTT. This gives the protein CASSLQGVTDTQYF. V gene TRBV5-1 combines with J gene TRBJ2-3, with D possibly being TRBD1 (6 bases). Per germline, CDR1 SGHRS and CDR2 YFSETQ. The CDR3 extends over 14 amino acids. V gave up 2 bases and J gave up 2 bases, with 9 bases separating them.

The chain links TRBV30 to TRBJ2-5; TRBD1 agrees at 10 bases. The trim removed 2 bases at V and 4 bases at J, leaving 4 bases unmatched. CDR3 length equals 14 residues. Germline-derived CDR1 and CDR2 are GTSNPN and SVGIG (reference sequence). Here the CDR3 DNA reads TGTGCCTGGAGTCGGGACAGGGGAGTAGAGACCCAGTACTTC. As protein: CAWSRDRGVETQYF.

The chain recombines TRBV11-2 with TRBJ2-5; D is perhaps TRBD2 (5 bases). The germline V gene has CDR1 SGHAT and CDR2 FQNNGV. Trimming removed 5 bases from V and 11 bases from J, with 15 bases in between. The CDR3 sequence is 12 residues long. In nucleotides, the CDR3 is TGTGCCAGCAGCCCATGGGAGAGGGAGCAGTACTTC. This encodes CASSPWEREQYF.

The chain uses TRBV28 and TRBJ2-4, with 9 bases identical to TRBD2. CDR1 MDHEN and CDR2 SYDVKM come from the germline V gene. Germline trimming cut 4 bases from V and 15 bases from J; bases unmatched to any gene: 10. This CDR3 is built from 13 residues. The CDR3 spells CASSSSSGMRVYF. The DNA for the CDR3 is TGTGCCAGCAGTTCATCTAGCGGGATGCGGGTGTACTTC.

The chain employs TRBV14 and TRBJ2-5; the D gene is possibly TRBD2 (7 bases). This CDR3 has 17 amino acids. Trimming took off 4 bases at V and 1 base at J, with 19 bases between the two ends. Germline loops: CDR1 SGHDN, CDR2 FVKESK. The CDR3 DNA sequence: TGTGCCAGCAGCCGACGGCGGGGGACACATAGCCAAGAGACCCAGTACTTC. Translating it yields CASSRRRGTHSQETQYF.

This chain joins TRBV5-8 and TRBJ1-5; 10 positions match TRBD1. This CDR3 is built from 17 residues. Trimming cost V 4 bases and J 2 bases; bases outside gene matches: 9. Germline V lookup: CDR1 SGHTS, CDR2 YDEGEE. The DNA for the CDR3 is TGTGCCAGCAGCCCCCTGGGACAGGGGATCGGCAATCAGCCCCAGCATTTT. Translation gives CASSPLGQGIGNQPQHF.

The V call is TRBV9, the J call TRBJ2-6; D uncertain. The CDR3 has 13 residues. The ends were cut back, 3 bases at V and 4 bases at J, with 5 bases in the middle. Per germline, CDR1 SGDLS and CDR2 YYNGEE. The CDR3 sequence is CASSGGGANVLTF. The CDR3 DNA is TGTGCCAGCAGCGGAGGAGGGGCCAACGTCCTGACTTTC.

The CDR3 loop reads CASSKPPGQGLLEQYF. The CDR3 DNA reads as TGCGCCAGCAGCAAACCGCCCGGGCAGGGCCTGCTCGAGCAGTACTTC. V usage is TRBV5-1 and J usage is TRBJ2-7; D is possibly TRBD1 (5 bases). This CDR3 region has 16 residues. Germline CDR1 and CDR2: SGHRS and YFSETQ. Trimming shortened V by 4 bases and J by 6 bases, and 23 bases separated the two germline ends.

V gene TRBV19 combines with J gene TRBJ2-5; 11 bases map to TRBD1. The assigned J gene may be wrong: the sequence end matches TRBJ2-7 better. Germline CDR1 is LNHDA and CDR2 is SQIVND (reference sequence). The CDR3 spans 14 residues. The CDR3 reads CASSRTGGFDEQYF. The DNA of the CDR3 is TGTGCCAGTAGTCGGACAGGGGGCTTTGACGAGCAGTACTTC.

The rearrangement links TRBV5-8 to TRBJ2-5, with 7 bases lining up with TRBD1. V trimming: 2 bases; J trimming: 2 bases; junction bases outside the gene matches: 6. Germline V lookup: CDR1 SGHTS, CDR2 YDEGEE. The length of the CDR3 is 15 residues. CDR3 nucleotides: TGTGCCAGCAGCTTACCCGGGACAGAGCAAGAGACCCAGTACTTC. Amino acid sequence: CASSLPGTEQETQYF.

V usage is TRBV4-3 and J usage is TRBJ1-3, with D uncertain. The CDR3 totals 15 residues. Germline CDR1 and CDR2: LGHNA and YSLEER. V shed 1 base and J shed 3 bases, with 10 bases lying between them. The CDR3 here is CASSQGQEGGNTIYF. The DNA for the CDR3 is TGCGCCAGCAGCCAAGGGCAGGAGGGTGGAAACACCATATATTTT.

J is TRBJ2-7 and V is TRBV6-5; 11 bases align to TRBD1. With 6 bases clipped from V and 4 bases from J, the junction kept 8 bases outside the gene matches. The CDR3 runs 15 residues. Germline CDR1 reads MNHEY; CDR2 reads SVGAGI. CDR3 DNA: TGTGCCAGCAGCCGAGGACAGGGGGCGCGATACGAGCAGTACTTC. It codes for CASSRGQGARYEQYF.

Remarks on this clone: Other DNA sequences in this specimen translate into the identical CDR3. J is TRBJ2-7 and V is TRBV28; D is possibly TRBD1 (5 bases). The CDR3 consists of 15 residues. V shed 2 bases and J shed 3 bases, with 14 bases lying between them. Germline loops: CDR1 MDHEN, CDR2 SYDVKM. The CDR3 DNA reads TGTGCCAGCAGTTTAGGACAAGGAGTAAGCTACGAGCAGTACTTC. This translates into CASSLGQGVSYEQYF.

Details on this clone: One junction end disagrees with the germline gene, perhaps due to a read error. The chain joins TRBV4-3 to TRBJ1-2, with a weak D call TRBD1 (5 bases). The CDR3 is 15 residues long. Germline V gene lookup returns CDR1 LGHNA and CDR2 YSLEER. The CDR3 loop reads CANSSGTGRSYGYTF. For the CDR3, the DNA is TGCGCCAACAGCTCCGGGACCGGGAGGTCCTATGGCTACACCTTC.

This chain connects TRBV5-4 to TRBJ2-1; 9 nucleotides align to TRBD2. Germline CDR1 SGHNT, CDR2 YYREEE (reference sequence). V lost 1 base, J lost 5 bases, and 4 bases stayed unmatched. This CDR3 region has 15 residues. The CDR3 nucleotides read TGTGCCAGCAGCTTGTTTCTAGCGGGACACAATGAGCAGTTCTTC. The encoded protein is CASSLFLAGHNEQFF.